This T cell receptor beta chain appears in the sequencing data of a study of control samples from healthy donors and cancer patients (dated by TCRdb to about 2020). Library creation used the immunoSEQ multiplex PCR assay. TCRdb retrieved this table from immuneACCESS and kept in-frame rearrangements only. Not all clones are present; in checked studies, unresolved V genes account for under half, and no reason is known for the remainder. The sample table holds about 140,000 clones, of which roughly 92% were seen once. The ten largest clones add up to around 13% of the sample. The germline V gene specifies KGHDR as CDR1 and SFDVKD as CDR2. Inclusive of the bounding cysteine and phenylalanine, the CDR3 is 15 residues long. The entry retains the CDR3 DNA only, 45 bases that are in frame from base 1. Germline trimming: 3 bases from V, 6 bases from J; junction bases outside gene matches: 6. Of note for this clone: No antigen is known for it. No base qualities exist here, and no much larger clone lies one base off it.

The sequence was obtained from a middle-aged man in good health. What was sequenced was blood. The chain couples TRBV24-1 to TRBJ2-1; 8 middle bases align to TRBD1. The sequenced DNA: TGTGCCACCAGTGATCCCAAGACAGGGGTCAATGAGCAGTTCTTC. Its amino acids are CATSDPKTGVNEQFF.